The present TCR beta chain was sequenced within a study of blood T cells in healthy people across ages. This clonotype occurred once. Its antigen is undetermined. Whole-study findings and limits: It was the long-lived donors that had more naive CD4+ cells and higher diversity than aged donors. Diversity estimates from one million T cells were considered underestimates.

With a J-beta primer mix and a sample-barcoded 5' primer, a second PCR ran about 7 to 12 cycles. TCRdb re-analysed the 5' RACE reads in MiXCR, keeping a single row per CDR3 protein. This sample has roughly 1.6 million distinct CDR3 sequences, with 30% to 40% found just once. Deletions cut 1 base from V and 8 bases from J, with 12 bases between. There are 15 residues in the CDR3. The germline V gene encodes CDR1 SGHTA and CDR2 FQGNSA. Each donor had about 10 milliliters of peripheral blood drawn. The receptor was isolated from a woman aged 25-40 years in good health. The chain carries TRBV7-2 and TRBJ1-6, with D possibly being TRBD1 (5 bases). Sequenced input: blood. In DNA form, the CDR3 reads TGTGCCAGCAGCTTAGGGACAACGATATATTCACCCCTCCACTTT. It encodes CASSLGTTIYSPLHF.